These 14 T cell receptor beta chains came from one sample sequenced in a study of cytomegalovirus exposure and HLA in healthy donors. The PCR contained 60 Vbeta and 13 Jbeta primers. Clones were sequenced by immunoSEQ multiplex PCR, and TCRdb holds only the in-frame ones, with some missing. The data contain about 120,000 clones, 77% of them singletons. Sequencing used PBMCs. The receptors were sampled from a middle-aged man in good health and CMV-seropositive.

This CDR3 reads CASSVGLSSYEQYF. CDR3 in DNA: TGTGCCAGCAGCGTAGGCCTGAGCTCCTACGAGCAGTACTTC. V gene TRBV9 combines with J gene TRBJ2-7; no firm D call. Germline assignment: CDR1 SGDLS and CDR2 YYNGEE. The length of the CDR3 is 14 residues. V lost 0 bases, J lost 0 bases, and 7 bases lay in between.

This clone was observed a few times. The chain is built from TRBV27 and TRBJ2-7, with 11 positions matching TRBD2. CDR1 is MNHEY, CDR2 SMNVEV, per germline (reference sequence). V was pared by 3 bases and J by 2 bases, with 12 bases of the junction left unmatched. This CDR3 contains 18 residues. CDR3 DNA: TGTGCCAGCAGTTTGTGGGGGAGGGGACTAGCGGTAGCCTACGAGCAGTACTTC. Amino acids: CASSLWGRGLAVAYEQYF.

In its sample, this clone was seen a few times. The gene calls are TRBV19 and TRBJ2-3; TRBD2 matches at 9 bases. The CDR3 covers 13 residues. Germline V gives CDR1 LNHDA, CDR2 SQIVND (reference sequence). V was clipped by 4 bases and J by 6 bases; unmatched bases: 2. The CDR3 is CASSRGLADTQYF. In nucleotides, the CDR3 is TGTGCCAGTAGTAGGGGACTAGCTGATACGCAGTATTTT.

The rearrangement joins TRBV6-5 to TRBJ2-1; tentatively, D is TRBD2 (7 bases). The CDR3 length is 12 residues. The germline V and J ends were trimmed by 5 bases and 12 bases, with 14 bases remaining between them. Germline V gene sequence: CDR1 MNHEY, CDR2 SVGAGI. The CDR3 DNA follows: TGTGCCAGCAGTATCCGGGGGGCCGGGCAGTTCTTC. Translating it yields CASSIRGAGQFF.

In its sample, this clone was seen once. The J gene is TRBJ2-7, the V gene TRBV28; D is ambiguous. There are 13 residues in the CDR3. CDR1 and CDR2 (germline): MDHEN, SYDVKM. The V end was cut by 1 base, the J end by 1 base, with 5 bases between. The CDR3 spells CASSLFRSYEQYF. The DNA of the CDR3 is TGTGCCAGCAGTTTATTCAGGTCCTACGAGCAGTACTTC.

This chain links TRBV6-5 with TRBJ2-2; 7 positions match TRBD1. From germline, CDR1 is MNHEY and CDR2 SVGAGI. With 11 bases clipped from V and 6 bases from J, the junction kept 6 bases outside the gene matches. The CDR3 covers 12 residues. The CDR3 is CASGQVAGELFF. Written as DNA, the CDR3 is TGTGCCTCAGGACAGGTGGCCGGGGAGCTGTTTTTT.

Only a few counts were recorded for this clone. This chain connects TRBV11-3 to TRBJ2-7, with 9 bases identical to TRBD2. The CDR3 covers 14 residues. Looked up from germline, CDR1 is SGHNT and CDR2 is YENEEA. V was pared by 3 bases and J by 5 bases, with 5 bases of the junction left unmatched. CDR3 loop: CASSFGGGADEQYF. CDR3 nucleotide sequence: TGTGCCAGCAGCTTCGGCGGGGGGGCCGACGAGCAGTACTTC.

The V call is TRBV7-9, the J call TRBJ2-1; the match to TRBD1 covers 8 bases. Germline lookup yields CDR1 SEHNR and CDR2 FQNEAQ (reference sequence). The CDR3 spans 13 residues. V gave up 5 bases and J gave up 5 bases; unmatched junction bases: 2. CDR3 in DNA: TGTGCCAGCAGCCTGACAGGGGACAATGAGCAGTTCTTC. It codes for CASSLTGDNEQFF.

There are many counts of this clone. The chain has TRBV6-4 and TRBJ2-6; D may be TRBD2 (6 bases). V was clipped by 9 bases and J by 2 bases, with 14 bases between them. This CDR3 is built from 15 residues. Germline V gene data show CDR1 as MRHNA and CDR2 as SNTAGT. The CDR3 protein is CASSPTRTGANVLTF. In nucleotides, the CDR3 is TGTGCCAGTTCACCGACTAGGACTGGGGCCAACGTCCTGACTTTC.

The chain employs TRBV7-2 and TRBJ2-7; TRBD2 aligns across 9 bases. V trimming: 5 bases; J trimming: 5 bases; junction bases outside the gene matches: 7. The germline gives CDR1 SGHTA, CDR2 FQGNSA. This CDR3 is built from 14 residues. The CDR3 coding sequence is TGTGCCAGCAGCACCAGCGGGGGGTCCGACGAGCAGTACTTC. It is translated as CASSTSGGSDEQYF.

The V gene is TRBV30, the J gene TRBJ2-5; possibly TRBD1 for D (5 bases). Germline CDR1 and CDR2: GTSNPN and SVGIG (reference sequence). Trimming took off 0 bases at V and 1 base at J, with 9 bases between the two ends. This CDR3 is 14 amino acids long. This CDR3 reads CAWSVLRVQETQYF. CDR3 DNA sequence: TGTGCCTGGAGTGTACTCAGGGTCCAAGAGACCCAGTACTTC. Drawing the rest from reference TRBV30 and TRBJ2-5, the complete variable domain is SQTIHQWPATLVQPVGSPLSLECTVEGTSNPNLYWYRQAAGRGLQLLFYSVGIGQISSEVPQNLSASRPQDRQFILSSKKLLLSDSGFYLCAWSVLRVQETQYFGPGTRLLVL.

The chain links TRBV7-2 to TRBJ2-1, with 7 bases lining up with TRBD2. V was pared by 2 bases and J by 9 bases, with 7 bases of the junction left unmatched. The CDR3 totals 14 residues. Germline CDR1 and CDR2: SGHTA and FQGNSA. The CDR3 is CASSLNGGSSEQFF. The CDR3 DNA follows: TGTGCCAGCAGCTTAAACGGGGGGTCGAGTGAGCAGTTCTTC.

The V call is TRBV6-6, the J call TRBJ2-5; 8 bases match TRBD1. The DNA end is a closer match to TRBJ2-7, so the J assignment may be wrong. The germline V gene encodes CDR1 MNHNY and CDR2 SVGAGI (reference sequence). CDR3 length: 15 residues. This chain's CDR3 is CASSPRTGSSYEQYF. Here the CDR3 DNA reads TGTGCCAGCAGTCCTAGGACAGGGAGCTCCTACGAGCAGTACTTC.

V usage is TRBV11-2 and J usage is TRBJ2-1; D uncertain. This CDR3 has 15 residues. The V gene lost 3 bases and the J gene lost 15 bases, with 24 bases spanning the gap. CDR1 is SGHAT, CDR2 FQNNGV, per germline. CDR3 coding DNA: TGTGCCAGCAGCTTCTTTAATAGTCATAGTATAAGTCCGTTCTTC. It codes for CASSFFNSHSISPFF. Variable domain in full (rest from reference TRBV11-2 and TRBJ2-1): EAGVAQSPRYKIIEKRQSVAFWCNPISGHATLYWYQQILGQGPKLLIQFQNNGVVDDSQLPKDRFSAERLKGVDSTLKIQPAKLEDSAVYLCASSFFNSHSISPFFGPGTRLTVL.